These T cell receptor beta chains were read from a single sample in a study of cytomegalovirus exposure and HLA in healthy donors. TCRdb's copy holds only in-frame clones and misses some; the assay was immunoSEQ multiplex PCR. The table shows over 55,000 clones, with 80% to 95% occurring only once. The source material was PBMCs. These receptors originate from a man younger than 35 in good health and CMV-seronegative. Both conserved end residues are part of each CDR3. D genes are given only for firm matches. Clone size, where shown, is once, few, many, or a class for clones that have expanded.

TRBJ2-2,TRBV29-1,TRBD1,.,CSVERDRATGELFF,TGCAGCGTTGAAAGGGACAGGGCCACCGGGGAGCTGTTTTTT
TRBJ2-7,TRBV11-2,TRBD1,.,CASETGWDEQYF,TGTGCCAGCGAGACAGGGTGGGACGAGCAGTACTTC
TRBJ1-4,TRBV29-1,.,.,CSVVRNEKLFF,TGCAGCGTTGTTAGAAATGAAAAACTGTTTTTT
TRBJ2-7,TRBV2,.,.,CASRTLGSGSYEQYF,TGTGCCAGCAGGACCCTTGGTAGCGGCTCCTACGAGCAGTACTTC
TRBJ1-5,TRBV4-1,.,.,CASSQAHGSNQPQHF,TGCGCCAGCAGCCAGGCACATGGTAGCAATCAGCCCCAGCATTTT
TRBJ2-1,TRBV15,TRBD2,.,CATSRSGLADYNEQFF,TGTGCCACCAGCAGGAGTGGGCTAGCGGATTACAATGAGCAGTTCTTC
TRBJ2-1,TRBV6-1,TRBD1,.,CASSEYGTGYNEQFF,TGTGCCAGCAGTGAGTATGGGACAGGTTACAATGAGCAGTTCTTC
TRBJ1-1,TRBV28,TRBD1,.,CASSRGRQGATEAFF,TGTGCCAGCAGCCGTGGTCGACAGGGGGCTACTGAAGCTTTCTTT
TRBJ1-1,TRBV7-6,.,once,CASSSGTSTEAFF,TGTGCCAGCAGCTCCGGGACAAGCACTGAAGCTTTCTTT
TRBJ2-7,TRBV6-5,TRBD1,.,CASRLDRGSSYEQYF,TGTGCCAGCAGGTTGGACAGGGGTAGTTCCTACGAGCAGTACTTC
TRBJ1-2,TRBV6-5,TRBD1,.,CATNRGVGYTF,TGTGCCACCAACAGGGGAGTCGGCTACACCTTC
TRBJ2-1,TRBV28,.,few,CASREPGLLTYNEQFF,TGTGCCAGCAGGGAACCGGGACTTCTGACCTACAATGAGCAGTTCTTC
TRBJ2-1,TRBV6-5,TRBD2,once,CASSSLSGSIHEQFF,TGTGCCAGCAGTTCCCTTAGCGGGAGTATCCATGAGCAGTTCTTC
TRBJ1-1,TRBV19,.,.,CASSIFGGLNTEAFF,TGTGCCAGTAGTATATTTGGAGGCCTGAACACTGAAGCTTTCTTT
TRBJ1-2,TRBV5-6,.,.,CASSLGVQEWGYTF,TGTGCCAGCAGCCTAGGGGTGCAAGAGTGGGGCTACACCTTC
TRBJ2-7,TRBV5-1,.,.,CASRDSNYEQYF,TGCGCCAGCAGGGACTCAAACTACGAGCAGTACTTC
TRBJ2-1,TRBV7-2,.,.,CASSLSLSSYNEQFF,TGTGCCAGCAGCTTATCCCTGAGCTCCTACAATGAGCAGTTCTTC
TRBJ2-7,TRBV27,.,.,CASSFSGSTEQYF,TGTGCCAGCAGTTTTTCGGGGTCGACCGAGCAGTACTTC
TRBJ2-1,TRBV6-6,.,few,CASSHLHPGEQFF,TGTGCCAGCAGTCACCTTCATCCGGGGGAGCAGTTCTTC
TRBJ2-5,TRBV6-1,TRBD2,.,CASSESGRAWETQYF,TGTGCCAGCAGTGAAAGCGGGAGGGCCTGGGAGACCCAGTACTTC
TRBJ1-2,TRBV28,TRBD1,.,CASSSGQLGYTF,TGTGCCAGCAGTTCGGGACAGCTTGGCTACACCTTC
TRBJ2-5,TRBV18,TRBD1,.,CASSPPGQQETQYF,TGTGCCAGCTCACCACCGGGACAGCAAGAGACCCAGTACTTC
TRBJ2-1,TRBV6-1,.,few,CASLPYGQNNEQFF,TGTGCCAGCCTCCCCTACGGACAGAACAATGAGCAGTTCTTC